This entry describes one T cell receptor (beta chain). Its antigen target is currently unknown. No much larger clone is present one base from it, and per-base qualities are unavailable. The instrument given in TCRdb is Illumina NovaSeq 6000. Using 5'RACE with constant-segment primers, TCRalpha and TCRbeta cDNA libraries were constructed, with sample barcodes and unique molecular identifiers added in the process. Trizol reagent was used to extract RNA from every sample. Library amplification was performed in two PCR steps, and a second sample barcode and Illumina TruSeq adapters were introduced in the second step. Sequencing of the libraries was done on an Illumina NovaSeq, producing 2 x 150 bp paired-end reads. Regarding the original processing steps: Demultiplexing of reads and collapsing into UMI-guided consensus sequences were performed with migec v1.2.7. Using mixcr v2.1.11, UMI consensuses were aligned to TRA and TRB V and J templates and then assembled into clonotypes. A clonotype was counted as expanded or contracted only if both edgeR and NoisET called the change significant, with noise models trained on biological replicates. For edgeR calls, the thresholds were a false discovery rate-adjusted p below 0.01 and a log2 fold-change of 1. As an exploratory analysis of dynamics, max-normalized trajectories of the 1000 most abundant clonotypes were examined by PCA with hierarchical clustering. Separately sequenced CD4+ and CD8+ repertoires were used to assign the CD4 or CD8 phenotype of responding clones. The public sequencing data were trimmed at Q25 with fastp and processed into clonotypes with MiXCR by TCRdb, which kept only in-frame beta chains. Each entry is one CDR3 protein sequence, shown with its most common DNA and genes. TCRdb's processing, not the study's, gives the V and J calls here. The sample records roughly 170,000 distinct CDR3 sequences, around 20% of which are singletons. The top ten clones comprise more than 3% of the sample.

The data originate from a study of T-cell memory formation after mild COVID-19 (dated by TCRdb to the early 2020s). For context, the study as a whole: TCR sequence clusters from the two donors were found to be largely donor specific. In a couple of donors, T-cell clones that expanded and contracted after mild COVID-19 were tracked by sequencing TCRalpha and TCRbeta repertoires over time. Two young, previously healthy adult volunteers made up the cohort, one male and one female.

Ficoll-Paque density gradient centrifugation was used to isolate PBMCs. V has 4 bases trimmed and J has 7 bases trimmed; junction bases matching no gene number 7. The CDR3 holds 14 amino acids from the cysteine to the phenylalanine. Only the CDR3 part of the read is kept: 42 bases, read in frame from the first base. CDR1 SGHTA and CDR2 FQGNSA were looked up in the germline V gene. The paper's findings and limits, for the study overall: Balanced CD4/CD8 phenotypes were observed for clones contracting from day 15 to 85, whereas a bias towards CD4+ was observed for a second wave of clones expanding from day 15 to 37. Some responding clones were found in pre-infection memory, which suggests that pre-existing cross-reactive memory T cells took part in the SARS-CoV-2 response. The study included only two mild cases, and larger cohorts that include severe cases with pre-infection samples were judged to be necessary. Whether the second-wave clones peaking on day 37 were SARS-CoV-2 specific was not confirmed. Contracting CD4+ clones appeared mostly in the CM and EM memory subsets, whereas CD8+ clones were enriched in EMRA.

The sequence is built from TRBV7-2 and TRBJ1-3; 7 bases in the junction line up with TRBD1. Sequencing was performed on PBMCs or a T cell subset sorted from them (not recorded which). This clonotype was sampled from a man aged 18 to 30 who had mild COVID-19 (a few samples of this study predate the infection). The sample titles of this study are shuffled in the database, so cell type and time point are left out; the donor was told from shared clones. Here the CDR3 is given as CASSSHRGENTIYF. The nucleotide sequence reads TGTGCCAGCAGCTCCCACAGGGGTGAGAACACCATATATTTT.